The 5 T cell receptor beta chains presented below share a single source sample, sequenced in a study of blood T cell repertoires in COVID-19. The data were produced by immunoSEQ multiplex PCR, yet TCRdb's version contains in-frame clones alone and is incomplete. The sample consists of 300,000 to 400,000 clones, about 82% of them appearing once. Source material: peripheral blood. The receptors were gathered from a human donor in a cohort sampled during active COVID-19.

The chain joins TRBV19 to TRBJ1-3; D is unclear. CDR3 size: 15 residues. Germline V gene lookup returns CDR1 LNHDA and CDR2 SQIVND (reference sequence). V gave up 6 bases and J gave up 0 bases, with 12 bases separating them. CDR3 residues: CASSLVWPSGNTIYF. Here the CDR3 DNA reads TGTGCCAGTAGCTTGGTTTGGCCCTCTGGAAACACCATATATTTT.

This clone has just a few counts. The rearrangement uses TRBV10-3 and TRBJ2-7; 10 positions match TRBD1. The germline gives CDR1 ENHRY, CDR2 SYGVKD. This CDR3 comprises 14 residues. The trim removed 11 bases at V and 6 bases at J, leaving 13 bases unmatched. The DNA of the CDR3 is TGTGCCTCAGGCCCGGGACAGGGGACCAGCGAGCAGTACTTC. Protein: CASGPGQGTSEQYF.

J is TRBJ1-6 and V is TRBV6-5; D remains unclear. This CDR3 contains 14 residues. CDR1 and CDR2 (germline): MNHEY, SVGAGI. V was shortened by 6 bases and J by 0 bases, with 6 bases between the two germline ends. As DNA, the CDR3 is TGTGCCAGCAGAAGACTCTCCTATAATTCACCCCTCCACTTT. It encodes CASRRLSYNSPLHF.

CDR3 region: CASSDRPGGIQYF. Written as DNA, the CDR3 is TGTGCCAGCAGTGATCGGCCAGGGGGCATTCAGTACTTC. J is TRBJ2-4 and V is TRBV2; 7 bases match TRBD1. The CDR3 totals 13 residues. Germline V gives CDR1 SNHLY, CDR2 FYNNEI. The junction had 5 bases not matched to a gene; V was cut back by 3 bases and J by 9 bases.

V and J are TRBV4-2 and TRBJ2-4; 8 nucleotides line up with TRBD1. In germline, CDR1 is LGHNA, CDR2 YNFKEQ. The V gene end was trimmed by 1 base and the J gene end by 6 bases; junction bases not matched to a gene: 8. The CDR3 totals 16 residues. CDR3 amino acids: CASSQGNSRGLNIQYF. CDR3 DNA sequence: TGTGCCAGCAGCCAAGGGAACTCCAGGGGGCTAAACATTCAGTACTTC.